This T cell receptor beta chain was profiled in a study of T-cell reconstitution after alpha-beta-depleted transplantation in children. V lost 3 bases, J lost 7 bases, and 25 bases lay in between. Germline CDR1 is DFQATT and CDR2 is SNEGSKA (reference sequence). CDR3 size: 16 residues. This clonotype was detected a few times. A TCRbeta library incorporating unique molecular identifiers was prepared. TCRdb used MiXCR to reprocess the PCR reads, holding one entry per CDR3 protein. Of some 830,000 distinct CDR3 sequences in the sample, less than 20% were seen once. The chain is built from TRBV20-1 and TRBJ2-7, with D unclear. The TCR was taken from a male patient aged 10 to 17 who had a stem cell transplant for acute lymphoblastic leukemia, so the T cells may come from the graft donor. Sequencing used PBMCs, mostly from graft donor cells, obtained 360 days after TCRalphabeta/CD19-depleted stem cell transplant. DNA for the CDR3: TGCAGTGCTAGTATTCCAAACTATATTCTAATGGGGGAGCAGTACTTC. This codes for CSASIPNYILMGEQYF.